These 3 T cell receptor beta chains came from one sample sequenced in a study of cytomegalovirus exposure and HLA in healthy donors. A multiplex PCR was run with 60 Vbeta primers and 13 Jbeta primers. Using immunoSEQ multiplex PCR, the repertoire was profiled, and TCRdb retains in-frame clones only, with some absent. The sample records roughly 200,000 clones, 70% to 80% being singletons. Sequencing was carried out using PBMCs. These receptors were collected from a woman in her sixties in good health and CMV-seropositive.

This sequence joins TRBV4-1 and TRBJ1-2, with D hard to call. The CDR3 is made up of 17 amino acids. V was pared by 0 bases and J by 0 bases, with 14 bases between. Looked up from germline, CDR1 is MGHRA and CDR2 is YSYEKL. The CDR3 reads CASSQEPEGYSNYGYTF. CDR3 nucleotide sequence: TGCGCCAGCAGCCAAGAGCCCGAGGGTTACTCTAACTATGGCTACACCTTC.

The genes are TRBV5-1 and TRBJ2-5, with D maybe TRBD2 (6 bases). V shed 4 bases and J shed 2 bases, with 18 bases lying between them. CDR1 and CDR2 (germline): SGHRS, YFSETQ. The CDR3 is 16 amino acids. CDR3 sequence: CASSPGTLRWQETQYF. In DNA, the CDR3 is TGCGCCAGCAGCCCGGGGACTCTCCGTTGGCAAGAGACCCAGTACTTC.

CDR3 coding DNA: TGTGCCAGCAGCTTTTCCGCAGGGAATTCACCCCTCCACTTT. Protein: CASSFSAGNSPLHF. The rearrangement uses TRBV11-2 and TRBJ1-6, with D possibly being TRBD1 (5 bases). V was clipped by 3 bases and J by 7 bases, with 10 bases between them. The CDR3 is made up of 14 amino acids. Germline V gives CDR1 SGHAT, CDR2 FQNNGV.